This TCR beta chain was obtained from a study of blood T cells in healthy people across ages. Overall study findings and caveats: Bulk PBMC profiling left naive and antigen-experienced comparisons inconclusive.

The study recruited healthy Caucasian donors from Russia who were aged roughly 6 to 95. About this clonotype itself: Its antigen is currently unknown.

Combining a sample-barcoded 5' primer with a J-beta primer mix, a second PCR ran for roughly 7 to 12 cycles. Each of the samples gave a minimum of 3 million paired-end reads that contained CDR3. TCRdb reprocessed the 5' RACE reads via MiXCR and lists one record per CDR3 protein. This sample carries under 1,000,000 distinct CDR3 sequences, 35% to 40% of them seen once, and the ten largest clones take over 10%. Per the germline V gene, CDR1 is DFQATT and CDR2 is SNEGSKA (reference sequence). After removal of 6 bases from V and 6 bases from J, the junction contained 8 bases not matched to a gene. The CDR3 is 14 amino acids.

This rearrangement joins TRBV20-1 to TRBJ1-6; 7 bases map to TRBD1. Sequenced sample: blood. The TCR sequence derives from a man aged 18 to 30 in good health. CDR3 in DNA: TGCAGTGCCCCGACAGGGTCTGGTAATTCACCCCTCCACTTT. Translation: CSAPTGSGNSPLHF.